This T cell receptor beta chain appears in the sequencing data of a study of OX40 agonist ivuxolimab in advanced cancers. Study-wide findings and caveats: Dose levels from 0.1 to 3.0 mg/kg saw CD4+ and CD8+ blood T cells expand clonally by week 6.

The method was immunoSEQ multiplex PCR; TCRdb's version includes in-frame clones alone and lacks a portion of them. The table lists under 75,000 clones, around nine tenths of them singletons. In germline, CDR1 is SGHRS, CDR2 YFSETQ. The CDR3 runs 12 residues. Trimming shortened V by 7 bases and J by 2 bases, and 9 bases separated the two germline ends. As regards this clone: What it binds is unknown.

The chain combines TRBV5-1 with TRBJ1-1; no definite D call. The sample in question was CD4+ or CD8+ T cells sorted from blood, obtained in a trial of the OX40 agonist ivuxolimab. The sequence was obtained from an adult with an advanced solid tumor such as melanoma, head and neck, liver or kidney cancer. As DNA, the CDR3 is TGCGCCAGCCAAGTGAGTAACACTGAAGCTTTCTTT. Its protein product is CASQVSNTEAFF.